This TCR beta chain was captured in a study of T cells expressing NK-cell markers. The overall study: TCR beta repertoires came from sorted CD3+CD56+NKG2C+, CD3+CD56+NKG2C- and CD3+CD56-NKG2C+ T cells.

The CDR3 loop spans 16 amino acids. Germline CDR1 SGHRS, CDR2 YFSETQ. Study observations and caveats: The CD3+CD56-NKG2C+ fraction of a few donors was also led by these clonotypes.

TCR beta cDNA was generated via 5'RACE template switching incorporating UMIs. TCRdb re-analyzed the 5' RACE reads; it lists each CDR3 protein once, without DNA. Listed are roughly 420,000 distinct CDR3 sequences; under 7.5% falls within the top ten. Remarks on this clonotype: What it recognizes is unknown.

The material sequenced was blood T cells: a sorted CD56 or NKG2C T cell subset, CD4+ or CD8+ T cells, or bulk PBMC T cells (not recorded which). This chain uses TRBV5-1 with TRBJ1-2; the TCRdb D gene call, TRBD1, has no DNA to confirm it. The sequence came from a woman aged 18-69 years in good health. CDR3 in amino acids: CASSLSGGEQGYGYTF.